A selection of T cell receptor beta chains follows, all from one sample in a study of blood T cell repertoires in COVID-19. Profiled with immunoSEQ multiplex PCR; TCRdb holds only in-frame clones, not every one. The top ten hold about 1.9% of the sample, which has 400,000 or so clones, 80% to 90% seen once. Sequencing was done on a sample of PBMCs or T cells enriched from blood (not recorded which). The receptors derive from a man aged 35 to 55 in a cohort exposed to, infected with or recovered from COVID-19 (not recorded which). CDR3s include the opening cysteine and the closing phenylalanine or tryptophan. D genes are given only for firm matches. Size tells how often a clone was seen (once, few, many) or the class of an expanded clone, and some rows leave it out.

d_gene,v_gene,j_gene,abundance,CDR3aa,CDR3nt
TRBD1,TRBV18,TRBJ2-2,.,CASSRNQGVNTGELFF,TGTGCCAGCTCACGTAACCAGGGGGTGAACACCGGGGAGCTGTTTTTT
.,TRBV3-1/TRBV3-2,TRBJ1-1,.,CASSQRQENTEAFF,TGTGCCAGCAGCCAGAGACAGGAGAACACTGAAGCTTTCTTT
.,TRBV6-1,TRBJ1-5,once,CASSEVGAPNQPQHF,TGTGCCAGCAGTGAAGTGGGGGCGCCCAATCAGCCCCAGCATTTT
.,TRBV4-2,TRBJ2-2,.,CASSRGVSGANTGELFF,TGTGCCAGCAGCCGGGGGGTTAGCGGAGCGAACACCGGGGAGCTGTTTTTT
.,TRBV2,TRBJ1-1,few,CATKYRDMNTEAFF,TGTGCCACCAAATACAGGGACATGAACACTGAAGCTTTCTTT
.,TRBV5-1,TRBJ2-1,many,CASSSGLVSYNEQFF,TGCGCCAGCAGCTCAGGACTGGTCTCCTACAATGAGCAGTTCTTC
TRBD2,TRBV5-1,TRBJ2-4,.,CASSFTSGTNIQYF,TGCGCCAGCAGCTTTACTAGCGGTACAAACATTCAGTACTTC
TRBD2,TRBV30,TRBJ2-2,.,CARTSGRVNTGELFF,TGTGCTCGGACTAGCGGGAGAGTGAACACCGGGGAGCTGTTTTTT
TRBD2,TRBV15,TRBJ2-1,.,CATSSPSGYNEQFF,TGTGCCACCAGCAGCCCTAGCGGATACAATGAGCAGTTCTTC
TRBD2,TRBV25-1,TRBJ2-1,few,CASSSSGRGEQFF,TGTGCCAGCAGTTCCAGCGGGAGAGGTGAGCAGTTCTTC
.,TRBV5-4,TRBJ2-7,.,CASSLLNEQYF,TGTGCCAGCAGCTTGTTAAACGAGCAGTACTTC
.,TRBV21-1,TRBJ2-7,.,CASSIRDRATYEQYF,TGTGCCAGCAGCATCCGGGACAGGGCGACCTACGAGCAGTACTTC
.,TRBV9,TRBJ2-2,.,CASSAGTPNTGELFF,TGTGCCAGCAGCGCTGGGACACCCAACACCGGGGAGCTGTTTTTT
.,TRBV21-1,TRBJ2-7,.,CASRPPGQKGDEQYF,TGTGCCAGCCGACCCCCGGGACAGAAAGGTGACGAGCAGTACTTC
TRBD2,TRBV5-1,TRBJ2-1,.,CASSFYRASGRADAGNEQFF,TGCGCCAGCAGCTTTTATAGGGCTAGCGGGAGGGCCGATGCCGGCAATGAGCAGTTCTTC
.,TRBV5-1,TRBJ2-3,few,CASSSGAGTNRGDTQYF,TGCGCCAGCAGCTCGGGAGCCGGGACCAACAGAGGAGATACGCAGTATTTT
TRBD1,TRBV5-1,TRBJ1-1,once,CASSSDRGYHTEAFF,TGCGCCAGCAGCTCGGACAGGGGATACCACACTGAAGCTTTCTTT
TRBD1,TRBV28,TRBJ1-2,few,CASRTGLDYGYTF,TGTGCCAGCAGGACAGGGTTGGACTATGGCTACACCTTC
.,TRBV2,TRBJ1-5,.,CASSGPQRGNQPQHF,TGTGCCAGCAGCGGGCCTCAGAGGGGCAATCAGCCCCAGCATTTT
TRBD2,TRBV27,TRBJ2-7,.,CASSLNGGTSATYEQYF,TGTGCCAGCAGTTTAAACGGGGGGACTAGCGCGACCTACGAGCAGTACTTC
.,TRBV12-2,TRBJ2-7,.,CASRTTGTSSHEQYF,TGTGCAAGTCGCACGACCGGGACTAGCTCCCACGAGCAGTACTTC
TRBD2,TRBV19,TRBJ2-7,.,CASSRRELGEQYF,TGTGCCAGTAGTAGGCGGGAGTTAGGCGAGCAGTACTTC
.,TRBV18,TRBJ2-1,.,CASSSLSDEQFF,TGTGCCAGCTCATCCCTAAGCGATGAGCAGTTCTTC
TRBD1,TRBV28,TRBJ1-6,.,CASSTTGDRSSYNSPLHF,TGTGCCAGCAGTACTACAGGGGACAGAAGCTCCTATAATTCACCCCTCCACTTT
.,TRBV4-1,TRBJ2-1,.,CASSPGLSRYNEQFF,TGCGCCAGCAGCCCGGGACTTAGCAGGTACAATGAGCAGTTCTTC
.,TRBV6-5,TRBJ1-2,once,CASSLGRNYGYTF,TGTGCCAGCAGTTTGGGCAGGAACTATGGCTACACCTTC
TRBD1,TRBV9,TRBJ1-4,.,CASSVEDRELEKLFF,TGTGCCAGCAGCGTAGAAGACAGGGAGTTGGAAAAACTGTTTTTT
.,TRBV5-4,TRBJ2-2,.,CASSQGLAESTGELFF,TGTGCCAGCAGCCAGGGGCTGGCCGAAAGCACCGGGGAGCTGTTTTTT
.,TRBV19,TRBJ1-5,.,CASSRPSSRGSQPQHF,TGTGCCAGTAGTAGGCCCTCGTCCAGGGGAAGTCAGCCCCAGCATTTT
TRBD1,TRBV3-1/TRBV3-2,TRBJ2-7,.,CASSQDGRGTGSSEQYF,TGTGCCAGCAGCCAAGATGGTAGGGGGACAGGGTCCTCCGAGCAGTACTTC
TRBD2,TRBV5-1,TRBJ2-2,.,CASSLEAGGRTGELFF,TGCGCCAGCAGCCTAGAAGCGGGAGGTCGCACCGGGGAGCTGTTTTTT
.,TRBV7-8,TRBJ2-1,few,CASTRGGDFNEQFF,TGTGCCAGCACCCGAGGGGGGGACTTCAATGAGCAGTTCTTC
TRBD1,TRBV19,TRBJ1-4,.,CASTAGTGGEKLFF,TGTGCCAGTACCGCCGGGACAGGCGGTGAAAAACTGTTTTTT
.,TRBV29-1,TRBJ1-1,.,CSVEDAGTTNTEAFF,TGCAGCGTTGAAGATGCGGGGACCACGAACACTGAAGCTTTCTTT
TRBD1,TRBV5-1,TRBJ2-3,.,CASSSTTGSVWTQYF,TGCGCCAGCAGCTCAACGACAGGGAGTGTGTGGACGCAGTATTTT
TRBD2,TRBV7-2,TRBJ2-1,few,CASSFLTGLAYYNEQFF,TGTGCCAGCAGCTTTCTAACTGGACTAGCGTACTACAATGAGCAGTTCTTC
.,TRBV21-1,TRBJ2-1,.,CASSKALAGGSNEQFF,TGTGCCAGCAGCAAGGCACTAGCGGGAGGGAGCAATGAGCAGTTCTTC
.,TRBV6-5,TRBJ1-6,.,CASSYSISSPLHF,TGTGCCAGCAGTTACTCGATTAGTTCACCCCTCCACTTT
.,TRBV28,TRBJ2-7,few,CASSPRGSGSYEQYF,TGTGCCAGCAGTCCAAGGGGGTCGGGCTCCTACGAGCAGTACTTC
TRBD1,TRBV18,TRBJ1-4,.,CASSLQGAGEKLFF,TGTGCCAGCTCACTACAGGGGGCTGGTGAAAAACTGTTTTTT
TRBD1,TRBV5-1,TRBJ1-2,once,CASSASGGGGYGYTF,TGCGCCAGCAGCGCCTCAGGGGGTGGTGGCTATGGCTACACCTTC
.,TRBV6-4,TRBJ2-2,once,CASSEQGNTGELFF,TGTGCCAGCAGTGAGCAGGGCAACACCGGGGAGCTGTTTTTT
.,TRBV4-2,TRBJ1-3,.,CASSQDYVALGNTIYF,TGTGCCAGCAGCCAAGATTATGTGGCTCTGGGAAACACCATATATTTT
.,TRBV2,TRBJ1-5,.,CASSGQTGQPQHF,TGTGCCAGCAGCGGACAGACGGGTCAGCCCCAGCATTTT
.,TRBV7-2,TRBJ1-3,.,CASSPPGWGNTIYF,TGTGCCAGCAGCCCCCCGGGGTGGGGAAACACCATATATTTT
.,TRBV5-1,TRBJ1-1,.,CASSLVSGVGKTEAFF,TGCGCCAGCAGCTTGGTCTCAGGGGTTGGAAAAACTGAAGCTTTCTTT